This T cell receptor (beta chain) originates from a study of T cells in tuberculosis. Assay used: immunoSEQ multiplex PCR; TCRdb lists only in-frame clones, some missing. In the table there are 55,000 to 65,000 clones, roughly 79% of which are singletons. Cells were sorted from thawed PBMC rested overnight and stained with GMM-loaded CD1B tetramer, viability dye and anti-CD3. CD1B tetramers were loaded with Rhodococcus equi-derived C32 glucose monomycolate. This clone was seen a handful of times. Germline values: CDR1 MNHEY, CDR2 SMNVEV (reference sequence). Trimming left V 6 bases short and J 4 bases short, with 16 bases between. The length of the CDR3 is 15 residues.

The clonotype comes from an adult woman with latent tuberculosis. Sequencing was carried out using CD1b-GMM tetramer-negative cells sorted from PBMCs. The chain links TRBV27 to TRBJ2-1, with D maybe TRBD2 (6 bases). CDR3 sequence reads: CASSPRRGPYNEQFF. In DNA form, the CDR3 reads TGTGCCAGCAGCCCGAGGCGGGGACCTTACAATGAGCAGTTCTTC.